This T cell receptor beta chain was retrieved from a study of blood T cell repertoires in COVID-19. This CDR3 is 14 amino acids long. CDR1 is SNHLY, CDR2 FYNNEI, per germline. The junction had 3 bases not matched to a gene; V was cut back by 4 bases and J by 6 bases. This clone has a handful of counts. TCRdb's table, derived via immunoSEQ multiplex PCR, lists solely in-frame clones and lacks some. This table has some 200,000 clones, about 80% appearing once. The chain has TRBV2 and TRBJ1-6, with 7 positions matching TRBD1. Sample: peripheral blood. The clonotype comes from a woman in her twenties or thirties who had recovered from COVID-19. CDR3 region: CASSVTGANSPLHF. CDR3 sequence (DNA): TGTGCCAGCAGTGTTACAGGGGCTAATTCACCCCTCCACTTT. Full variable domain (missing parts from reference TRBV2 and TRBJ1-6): EPEVTQTPSHQVTQMGQEVILRCVPISNHLYFYWYRQILGQKVEFLVSFYNNEISEKSEIFDDQFSVERPDGSNFTLKIRSTKLEDSAMYFCASSVTGANSPLHFGNGTRLTVT.